This TCR beta chain was obtained from a study of technical replicates of blood from a handful of donors. The protocol was immunoSEQ multiplex PCR, while the TCRdb copy is restricted to in-frame clones and leaves out a portion. The profile shows tens of thousands of clones, about 96% of them singletons. Looked up from germline, CDR1 is SGHRS and CDR2 is YFSETQ. The V and J ends lost 2 bases and 5 bases respectively, with 14 bases between them. This CDR3 is built from 14 residues. The sample was T cells isolated from PBMCs. The rearrangement links TRBV5-1 to TRBJ2-7; the D gene is possibly TRBD2 (5 bases). This receptor was obtained from a human donor in good health. CDR3 protein: CASSLSGGPHEQYF. The CDR3 DNA reads TGCGCCAGCAGCTTATCAGGAGGTCCCCACGAGCAGTACTTC. Full variable domain (outside the CDR3, taken from reference TRBV5-1 and TRBJ2-7): KAGVTQTPRYLIKTRGQQVTLSCSPISGHRSVSWYQQTPGQGLQFLFEYFSETQRNKGNFPGRFSGRQFSNSRSEMNVSTLELGDSALYLCASSLSGGPHEQYFGPGTRLTVT.